The rows below give T cell receptor beta chains drawn from one sample of a study of control samples from healthy donors and cancer patients. Sequencing was performed with immunoSEQ multiplex PCR; in TCRdb, only in-frame clones are kept and a portion is missing. This sample has 170,000 or so clones, with 75% to 95% found just once. Specimen: blood. Every receptor here comes from a middle-aged woman in good health. Both conserved end residues are part of each CDR3. The D gene is left open where the match is weak. Size is omitted from some rows. Given values are once, few, many or a class for expanded clones.

j_gene | abundance | v_gene | d_gene | CDR3nt | CDR3aa
TRBJ1-4 | NA | TRBV6-5 | NA | TGTGCCACCGTCCGTTCGGGGGTGCCTAATGAAAAACTGTTTTTT | CATVRSGVPNEKLFF
TRBJ2-1 | NA | TRBV2 | TRBD2 | TGTGCCAGCAGTGAAATAGGACTAGCCAATGAGCAGTTCTTC | CASSEIGLANEQFF
TRBJ1-1 | NA | TRBV6-6 | TRBD1 | TGTGCCAGCGGTGAGGGGGCTTGGACTGAAGCTTTCTTT | CASGEGAWTEAFF
TRBJ1-3 | NA | TRBV7-9 | NA | TGTGCCAGCATCGGGAGCTACTCTGGAAACACCATATATTTT | CASIGSYSGNTIYF
TRBJ1-5 | NA | TRBV4-1 | NA | TGCGCCAGCAGCCGAAGGGTAGGTGGGCAGGGAAGTCCGCAGCCCCAGCATTTT | CASSRRVGGQGSPQPQHF
TRBJ2-1 | NA | TRBV4-2 | TRBD1 | TGTGCCAGCAGCCAAAAGACAGGGGGTAATGAGCAGTTCTTC | CASSQKTGGNEQFF
TRBJ1-6 | NA | TRBV6-5 | TRBD1 | TGTGCCAGCAGCGAGGGACAGGGGTATTCACCCCTCCACTTT | CASSEGQGYSPLHF
TRBJ1-2 | NA | TRBV10-2 | NA | TGCGCCAGCAGTGAGTCGCCAGGGGCCTATGGCTACACCTTC | CASSESPGAYGYTF
TRBJ1-1 | NA | TRBV10-3 | NA | TGTGCCTCGTCGGTCCGGGGGAACACTGAAGCTTTCTTT | CASSVRGNTEAFF
TRBJ2-3 | NA | TRBV7-2 | TRBD2 | TGTGCCAGCAGTTTACTAGCGGGGGGGGCAGATACGCAGTATTTT | CASSLLAGGADTQYF
TRBJ1-1 | NA | TRBV19 | NA | TGTGCCAGTGCCCCAATCCGTCAGGTTCTGAACACTGAAGCTTTCTTT | CASAPIRQVLNTEAFF
TRBJ2-5 | NA | TRBV6-5 | NA | TGTGCCAGCAATTACGGGGGAGAAGAGACCCAGTACTTC | CASNYGGEETQYF
TRBJ2-7 | NA | TRBV15 | TRBD1 | TGTGCCACCAGCAGTGGGACAGCCGCAGACTACGAGCAGTACTTC | CATSSGTAADYEQYF
TRBJ1-1 | NA | TRBV19 | NA | TGTGCCAGTAGTTTTCCGAACACTGAAGCTTTCTTT | CASSFPNTEAFF
TRBJ2-2 | NA | TRBV4-1 | TRBD2 | TGCGCCAGCAGCGGGGTAGCGGGGGGCCCCCGGACCGGGGAGCTGTTTTTT | CASSGVAGGPRTGELFF
TRBJ2-7 | NA | TRBV4-2 | NA | TGTGCCAGCAGCCAAGACAGCGGCGAGCAGTACTTC | CASSQDSGEQYF
TRBJ1-3 | NA | TRBV4-1 | TRBD1 | TGCGCCAGCAGCCAAGTCAGGGGACAGGGGTTCGGAAACACCATATATTTT | CASSQVRGQGFGNTIYF
TRBJ2-5 | NA | TRBV7-6 | NA | TGTGCCAGCAGCAAAACTAGGGCAGAGACCCAGTACTTC | CASSKTRAETQYF
TRBJ1-2 | NA | TRBV6-2/TRBV6-3 | NA | TGTGCCAGCAGTTTCATGGGTCGCGACTATGGCTACACCTTC | CASSFMGRDYGYTF
TRBJ2-3 | NA | TRBV4-1 | TRBD1 | TGCGCCAGCAGCTACGGACAGGGGTGGCGAGATACGCAGTATTTT | CASSYGQGWRDTQYF
TRBJ2-7 | once | TRBV7-9 | TRBD1 | TGTGCCAGCAGCCGGGACAGGGACGAGCAGTACTTC | CASSRDRDEQYF
TRBJ1-2 | NA | TRBV13 | TRBD1 | TGTGCCAGCAGCCCTCGGGACAGGGCTAACTATGGCTACACCTTC | CASSPRDRANYGYTF
TRBJ2-2 | NA | TRBV18 | NA | TGTGCCAGCCCCCCTGCCCGTACGAACACCGGGGAGCTGTTTTTT | CASPPARTNTGELFF
TRBJ1-2 | NA | TRBV3-1/TRBV3-2 | NA | TGTGCCAGCAACCGTGGTGACAGCAACTATGGCTACACCTTC | CASNRGDSNYGYTF
TRBJ2-1 | once | TRBV5-1 | TRBD2 | TGCGCCAGCAGCCTCGCCGTGAAGGGACTAGAACTTTACTACAATGAGCAGTTCTTC | CASSLAVKGLELYYNEQFF
TRBJ1-6 | NA | TRBV5-1 | TRBD1 | TGCGCCAGCAGCTTACCGGGACAGGGGAAAAATAATTCACCCCTCCACTTT | CASSLPGQGKNNSPLHF
TRBJ1-5 | once | TRBV19 | NA | TGTGCCAGTAGTATAGGACAGAATCAGCCCCAGCATTTT | CASSIGQNQPQHF
TRBJ1-2 | NA | TRBV29-1 | NA | TGCAGCGTTCCCCGGGAGACGGGAAGCTCCAGCCCTTATGGCTACACCTTC | CSVPRETGSSSPYGYTF
TRBJ1-1 | NA | TRBV5-6 | NA | TGTGCCAGCAGCTTGGCACCAGCAGCCACTGAAGCTTTCTTT | CASSLAPAATEAFF
TRBJ1-1 | NA | TRBV5-5 | NA | TGTGCCGGAGAGCAAGAAGCTTTCTTT | CAGEQEAFF
TRBJ1-1 | NA | TRBV16 | NA | TGTGCCAGCAGCAACGTCCCGAACACTGAAGCTTTCTTT | CASSNVPNTEAFF
TRBJ1-6 | NA | TRBV19 | NA | TGTGCCAGTAGCCTTATCGCAGGGAGCTCCTATAATTCACCCCTCCACTTT | CASSLIAGSSYNSPLHF
TRBJ2-1 | NA | TRBV5-1 | TRBD2 | TGCGCCAGCAGGACTAGCGGAAACTACAATGAGCAGTTCTTC | CASRTSGNYNEQFF
TRBJ1-2 | NA | TRBV6-5 | NA | TGTGCCAGCATTGGGGTGAGCGCTCAAGGTGGCTACACCTTC | CASIGVSAQGGYTF
TRBJ2-1 | NA | TRBV7-2 | NA | TGTGCCAGCAGCTTAGGGGCCTCAAACAATGAGCAGTTCTTC | CASSLGASNNEQFF
TRBJ2-7 | NA | TRBV15 | TRBD1 | TGTGCCACCAGCCGAGTAGAGGGACAGGGTGCCTACGAGCAGTACTTC | CATSRVEGQGAYEQYF
TRBJ2-7 | NA | TRBV10-3 | NA | TGTGCCATCAGTGACCGCCAGAATACCTACGAGCAGTACTTC | CAISDRQNTYEQYF
TRBJ1-2 | NA | TRBV29-1 | NA | TGCAGCGTCCGCGACAGTAACTATGGCTACACCTTC | CSVRDSNYGYTF
TRBJ2-3 | NA | TRBV7-8 | TRBD2 | TGTGCCAGCAGCTTAAACATAGCGGGGGGGGACACAGATACGCAGTATTTT | CASSLNIAGGDTDTQYF
TRBJ1-3 | once | TRBV5-1 | NA | TGCGCCAGCACGGACGAGGAGGGAAACACCATATATTTT | CASTDEEGNTIYF
TRBJ1-1 | NA | TRBV6-1 | NA | TGTGCCAGCAGTGAAAGGGTAATAGCTCCGGAGACTGAAGCTTTCTTT | CASSERVIAPETEAFF
TRBJ1-1 | once | TRBV5-1 | NA | TGCGCCAGCAGCTTTGGGCAGATCATGAACACTGAAGCTTTCTTT | CASSFGQIMNTEAFF
TRBJ1-1 | NA | TRBV4-2 | TRBD1 | TGTGCCAGCAGCCCAAAGGACAGGGCAAACACTGAAGCTTTCTTT | CASSPKDRANTEAFF
TRBJ1-6 | once | TRBV19 | NA | TGTGCCAGTAGTATAGCGGGAAGCGGGGATTCACCCCTCCACTTT | CASSIAGSGDSPLHF
TRBJ1-4 | NA | TRBV6-2/TRBV6-3 | NA | TGTGCCAGCAGTCGCAGAGGAGAAAAACTGTTTTTT | CASSRRGEKLFF
TRBJ2-7 | NA | TRBV7-9 | NA | TGTGCCAGCAGCTCCAGGGACCCCGGAGGACCCTACGAGCAGTACTTC | CASSSRDPGGPYEQYF
TRBJ1-5 | once | TRBV19 | NA | TGTGCCAGTAGTATCAGGGACGGGGGTATTCAGCCCCAGCATTTT | CASSIRDGGIQPQHF
TRBJ1-2 | NA | TRBV2 | NA | TGTGCCAGCAATCCGAGTAACTATGGCTACACCTTC | CASNPSNYGYTF
TRBJ1-4 | NA | TRBV3-1/TRBV3-2 | NA | TGTGCCAGCAGCCAAGGTCAGGGTGAAGAAAAACTGTTTTTT | CASSQGQGEEKLFF
TRBJ1-5 | NA | TRBV12-3/TRBV12-4 | NA | TGTGCCAGCAGTTTGCCTACTAAAGGGCCCCAGCATTTT | CASSLPTKGPQHF
TRBJ1-4 | NA | TRBV5-1 | NA | TGCGCCAGCAGCTTGAGCCCAACTAATGAAAAACTGTTTTTT | CASSLSPTNEKLFF
TRBJ2-1 | NA | TRBV7-8 | NA | TGTGCCAGCAGCGTCACATGGGGCTCCTACAATGAGCAGTTCTTC | CASSVTWGSYNEQFF
TRBJ2-1 | NA | TRBV9 | TRBD2 | TGTGCCAGCAGCGTAGGAGGACTAGCCACCTACAATGAGCAGTTCTTC | CASSVGGLATYNEQFF